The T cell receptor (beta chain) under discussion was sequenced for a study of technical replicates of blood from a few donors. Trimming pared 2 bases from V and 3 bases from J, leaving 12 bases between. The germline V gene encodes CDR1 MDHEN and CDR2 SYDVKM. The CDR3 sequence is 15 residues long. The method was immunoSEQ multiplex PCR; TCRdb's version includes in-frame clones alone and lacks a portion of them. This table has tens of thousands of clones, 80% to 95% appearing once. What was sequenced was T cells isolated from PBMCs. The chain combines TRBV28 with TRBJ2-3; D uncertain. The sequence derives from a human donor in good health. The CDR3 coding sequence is TGTGCCAGCAGTTTAATTACTTCTGCGACAGATACGCAGTATTTT. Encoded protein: CASSLITSATDTQYF.